This T cell receptor (beta chain) derives from a study of early T cells in non-severe SARS-CoV-2 infection. The germline V gene has CDR1 SEHNR and CDR2 FQNEAQ (reference sequence). V was cut by 0 bases and J by 1 base, with 9 bases left in between. The CDR3 runs 15 residues. This clonotype was counted ten times or more. Via MiXCR, TCRdb re-called the 5' RACE reads, giving one row per CDR3 protein. The sample shows tens of thousands of distinct CDR3 sequences, under 15% of them seen only once. This chain connects TRBV7-9 to TRBJ1-1; D is unresolved. Material: whole blood. The sequence was obtained from an adult who was a healthcare worker with PCR-confirmed SARS-CoV-2 infection or an uninfected control (not recorded which). The CDR3 is CASSLAQNPNTEAFF. The CDR3 nucleotides are TGTGCCAGCAGCTTAGCGCAGAACCCGAACACTGAAGCTTTCTTT.